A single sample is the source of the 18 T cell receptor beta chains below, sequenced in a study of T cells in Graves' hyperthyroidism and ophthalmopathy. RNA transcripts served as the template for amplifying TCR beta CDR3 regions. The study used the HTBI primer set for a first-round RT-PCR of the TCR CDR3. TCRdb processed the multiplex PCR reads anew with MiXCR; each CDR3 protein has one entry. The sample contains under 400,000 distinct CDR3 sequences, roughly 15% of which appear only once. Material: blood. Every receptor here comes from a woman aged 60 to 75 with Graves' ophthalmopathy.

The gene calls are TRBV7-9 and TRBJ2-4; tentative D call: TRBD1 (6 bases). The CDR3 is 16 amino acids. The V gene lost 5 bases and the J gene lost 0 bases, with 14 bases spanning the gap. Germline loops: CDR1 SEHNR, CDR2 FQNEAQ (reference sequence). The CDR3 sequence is CASSGGQTIAKNIQYF. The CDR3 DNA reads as TGTGCCAGCAGCGGAGGACAGACTATAGCCAAAAACATTCAGTACTTC.

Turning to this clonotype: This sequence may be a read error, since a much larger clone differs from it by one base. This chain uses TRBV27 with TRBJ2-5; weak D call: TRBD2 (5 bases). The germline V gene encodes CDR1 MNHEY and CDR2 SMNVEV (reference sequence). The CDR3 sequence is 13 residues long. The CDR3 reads CASSPLEGETRYF. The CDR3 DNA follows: TGTGCCAGCAGTCCCCTCGAGGGAGAGACCCGGTACTTC.

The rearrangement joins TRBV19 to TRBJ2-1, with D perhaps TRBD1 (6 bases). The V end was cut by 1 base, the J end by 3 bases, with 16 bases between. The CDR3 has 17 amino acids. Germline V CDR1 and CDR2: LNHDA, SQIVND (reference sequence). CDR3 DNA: TGTGCCAGTAGTATAGTAGGACGGACAGCAGGCTACAATGAGCAGTTCTTC. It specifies CASSIVGRTAGYNEQFF.

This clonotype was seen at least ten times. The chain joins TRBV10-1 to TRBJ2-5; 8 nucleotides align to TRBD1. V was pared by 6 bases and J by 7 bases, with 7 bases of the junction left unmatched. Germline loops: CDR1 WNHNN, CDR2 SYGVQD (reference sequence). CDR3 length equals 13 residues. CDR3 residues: CASSKDREGTQYF. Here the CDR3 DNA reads TGCGCCAGCAGCAAGGACAGGGAAGGGACCCAGTACTTC.

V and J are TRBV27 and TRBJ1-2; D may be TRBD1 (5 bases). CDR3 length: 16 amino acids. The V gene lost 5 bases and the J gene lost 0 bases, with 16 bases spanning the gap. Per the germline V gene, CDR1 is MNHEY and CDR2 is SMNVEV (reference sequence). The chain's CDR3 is CASSPRVGLPNYGYTF. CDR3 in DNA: TGTGCCAGCAGTCCTCGGGTGGGACTACCTAACTATGGCTACACCTTC.

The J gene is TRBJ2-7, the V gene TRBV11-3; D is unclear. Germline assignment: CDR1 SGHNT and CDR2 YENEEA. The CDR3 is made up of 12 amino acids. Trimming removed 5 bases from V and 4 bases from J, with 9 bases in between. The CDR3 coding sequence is TGTGCCAGCAGCAAGAGTGGGTACGAGCAGTACTTC. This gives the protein CASSKSGYEQYF.

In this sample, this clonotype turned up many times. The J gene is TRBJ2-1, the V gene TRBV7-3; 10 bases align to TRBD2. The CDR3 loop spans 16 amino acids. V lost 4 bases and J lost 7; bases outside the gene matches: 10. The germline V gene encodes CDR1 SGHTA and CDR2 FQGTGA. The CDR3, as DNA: TGTGCCAGCAGCTCCCCCTCTAGCGGGAGAACGAATGAGCAGTTCTTC. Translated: CASSSPSSGRTNEQFF.

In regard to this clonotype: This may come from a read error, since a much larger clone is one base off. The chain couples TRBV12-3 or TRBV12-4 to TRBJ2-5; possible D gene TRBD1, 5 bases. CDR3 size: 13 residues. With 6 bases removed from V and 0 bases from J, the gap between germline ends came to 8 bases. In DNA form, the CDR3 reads TGTGCCAGCAGCTGGACATACCAAGAGACCCAGTACTTC. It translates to CASSWTYQETQYF.

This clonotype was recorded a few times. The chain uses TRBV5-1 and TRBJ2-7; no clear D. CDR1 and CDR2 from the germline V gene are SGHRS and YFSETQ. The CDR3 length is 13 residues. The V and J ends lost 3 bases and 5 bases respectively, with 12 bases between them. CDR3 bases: TGCGCCAGCAGCTCGGCTGTCAGTCACGAGCAGTACTTC. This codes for CASSSAVSHEQYF.

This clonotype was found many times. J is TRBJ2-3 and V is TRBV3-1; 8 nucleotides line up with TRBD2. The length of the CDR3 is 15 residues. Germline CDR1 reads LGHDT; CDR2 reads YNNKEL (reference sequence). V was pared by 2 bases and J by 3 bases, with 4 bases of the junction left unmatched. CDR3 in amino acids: CASSQTSGFTDTQYF. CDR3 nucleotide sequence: TGTGCCAGCAGCCAAACTAGCGGTTTTACAGATACGCAGTATTTT.

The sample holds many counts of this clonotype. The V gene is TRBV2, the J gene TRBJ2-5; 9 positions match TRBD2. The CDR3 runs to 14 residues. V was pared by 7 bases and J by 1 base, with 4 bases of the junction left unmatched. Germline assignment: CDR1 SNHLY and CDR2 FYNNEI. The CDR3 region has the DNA TGTGCCAGCATCGAGACTAGCGGCCAAGAGACCCAGTACTTC. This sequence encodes CASIETSGQETQYF.

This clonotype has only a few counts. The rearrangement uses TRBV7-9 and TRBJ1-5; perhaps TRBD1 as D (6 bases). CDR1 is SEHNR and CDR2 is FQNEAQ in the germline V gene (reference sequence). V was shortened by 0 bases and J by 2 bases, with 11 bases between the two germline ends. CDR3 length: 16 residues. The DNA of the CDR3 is TGTGCCAGCAGCTTAGCTGGGGGCAGGGGCAATCAGCCCCAGCATTTT. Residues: CASSLAGGRGNQPQHF.

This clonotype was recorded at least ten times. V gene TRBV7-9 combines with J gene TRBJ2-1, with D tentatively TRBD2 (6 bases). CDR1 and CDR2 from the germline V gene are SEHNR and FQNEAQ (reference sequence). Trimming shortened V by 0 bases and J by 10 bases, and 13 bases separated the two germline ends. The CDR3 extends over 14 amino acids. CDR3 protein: CASSLAPSGDEQFF. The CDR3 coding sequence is TGTGCCAGCAGCTTAGCTCCGTCGGGAGACGAGCAGTTCTTC.

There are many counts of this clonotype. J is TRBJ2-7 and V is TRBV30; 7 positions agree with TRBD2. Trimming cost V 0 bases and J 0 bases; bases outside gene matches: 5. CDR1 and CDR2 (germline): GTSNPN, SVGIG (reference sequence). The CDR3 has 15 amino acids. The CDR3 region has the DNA TGTGCCTGGAGTGTAAAACTAGCGTCCTCCTACGAGCAGTACTTC. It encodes CAWSVKLASSYEQYF.

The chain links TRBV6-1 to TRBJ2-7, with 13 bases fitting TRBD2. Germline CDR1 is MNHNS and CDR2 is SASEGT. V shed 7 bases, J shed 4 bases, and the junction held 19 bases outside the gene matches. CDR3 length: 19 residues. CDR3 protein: CASTRTSGSSLGGFYEQYF. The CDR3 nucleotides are TGTGCCAGCACCAGGACTAGCGGGAGTAGTCTTGGGGGATTTTACGAGCAGTACTTC.

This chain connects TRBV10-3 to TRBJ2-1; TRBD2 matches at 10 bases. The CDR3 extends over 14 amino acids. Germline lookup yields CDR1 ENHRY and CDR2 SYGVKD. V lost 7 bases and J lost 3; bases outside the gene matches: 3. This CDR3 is CAITSGRGYNEQFF. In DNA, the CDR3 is TGTGCCATCACTAGCGGGAGAGGCTACAATGAGCAGTTCTTC.

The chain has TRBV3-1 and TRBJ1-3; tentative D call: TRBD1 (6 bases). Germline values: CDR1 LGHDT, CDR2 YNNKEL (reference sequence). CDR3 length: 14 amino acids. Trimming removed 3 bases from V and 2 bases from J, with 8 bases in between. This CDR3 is CASSQQGTGNTIYF. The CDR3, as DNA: TGTGCCAGCAGCCAGCAGGGGACTGGAAACACCATATATTTT.

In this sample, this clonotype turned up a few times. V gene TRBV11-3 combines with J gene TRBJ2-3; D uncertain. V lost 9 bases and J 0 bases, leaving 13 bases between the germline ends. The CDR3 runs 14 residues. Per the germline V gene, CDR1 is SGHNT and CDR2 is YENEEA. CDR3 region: CASSIWSSTDTQYF. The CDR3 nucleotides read TGTGCCAGTAGTATATGGTCTAGCACAGATACGCAGTATTTT.